The rows below give T cell receptor beta chains drawn from one sample of a study of T cell responses to AZD1222 COVID-19 vaccine. Here immunoSEQ multiplex PCR was the method, and the copy in TCRdb shows in-frame clones only, minus some. The sample has fewer than 130,000 clones, approximately 90% seen once. The input for sequencing was peripheral blood, taken 28 days after the second AZD1222 dose. Receptor source: an adult who received the AZD1222 COVID-19 vaccine. Both conserved end residues are part of each CDR3. A D gene is named only where the DNA matches it firmly. Clone size is not always given. Where it is, it says once, few, many or a class for expanded clones.

d_gene	abundance	v_gene	j_gene	CDR3nt	CDR3aa
TRBD2	once	TRBV7-9	TRBJ2-5	TGTGCCAGCAGCTTAGTCGGGGGGGAGACCCAGTACTTC	CASSLVGGETQYF
TRBD1	.	TRBV5-1	TRBJ1-1	TGCGCCAGCAGCTTGGGGGACAGGTGGAACACTGAAGCTTTCTTT	CASSLGDRWNTEAFF
TRBD2	.	TRBV15	TRBJ2-7	TGTGCCACCAGCAGAGATCTGACTAGCATCCGGTCCGAGCAGTACTTC	CATSRDLTSIRSEQYF
TRBD2	.	TRBV6-1	TRBJ2-2	TGTGCCAGCAGTGAAGCGCTTGGACTAGCGGGAGGGCCTTACACCGGGGAGCTGTTTTTT	CASSEALGLAGGPYTGELFF
TRBD1	.	TRBV12-5	TRBJ2-7	TGTGCTAGTGTCGGTTTCACCGACAGGGCCTACGAGCAGTACTTC	CASVGFTDRAYEQYF
.	.	TRBV24-1	TRBJ2-2	TGTGCCACCAGTAACCCGGGACAAGGTAACACCGGGGAGCTGTTTTTT	CATSNPGQGNTGELFF
.	.	TRBV7-6	TRBJ1-1	TGTGCCAGCAGCCCGACAGGAGAAGCTTTCTTT	CASSPTGEAFF
.	.	TRBV9	TRBJ1-1	TGTGCCAGCAGCGTAGACGCCAGGAACACTGAAGCTTTCTTT	CASSVDARNTEAFF
.	.	TRBV18	TRBJ2-3	TGTGCCAGCTCACCACGGCAGGGTGGAGATACGCAGTATTTT	CASSPRQGGDTQYF
TRBD1	once	TRBV9	TRBJ1-2	TGTGCCAGCAGCCCCACTCAGGGGGCTTATGGCTACACCTTC	CASSPTQGAYGYTF
TRBD1	.	TRBV7-9	TRBJ1-2	TGTGCCAGCAGCTCCGGACAGGGCTATGGCTACACCTTC	CASSSGQGYGYTF
TRBD2	.	TRBV24-1	TRBJ2-3	TGTGCCACCAGTGATTTGCGTGGGAGGGCCGGCACAGATACGCAGTATTTT	CATSDLRGRAGTDTQYF
.	.	TRBV9	TRBJ1-1	TGTGCCAGCAGCGTTACAGGGATAGATACTGAAGCTTTCTTT	CASSVTGIDTEAFF
TRBD1	.	TRBV15	TRBJ1-2	TGTGCCACCAGCAGAGATTTGACAGGGGAAGGAGGCTATGGCTACACCTTC	CATSRDLTGEGGYGYTF
.	.	TRBV11-2	TRBJ2-7	TGTGCCAGCACCCAGGGAGGCGAGCAGTACTTC	CASTQGGEQYF
.	.	TRBV3-1/TRBV3-2	TRBJ2-5	TGTGCCAGCAGCAAAGAAAGGCCGGGAACCCCACTCAAAGAGACCCAGTACTTC	CASSKERPGTPLKETQYF
.	.	TRBV19	TRBJ1-1	TGTGCCAGTGGGGAGGGTCGGGGAGACACTGAAGCTTTCTTT	CASGEGRGDTEAFF
TRBD1	.	TRBV19	TRBJ2-1	TGTGCCAGTAGGGACAGGGGTCTTCACAATGAGCAGTTCTTC	CASRDRGLHNEQFF
TRBD1	.	TRBV20-1	TRBJ1-3	TGCAGTGCAAGTACAGGGGAAGGAAACACCATATATTTT	CSASTGEGNTIYF
TRBD2	.	TRBV4-1	TRBJ2-3	TGCGCCAGCAGCCAAGGGCCAGCGGGGGGGCCGGGAGATACGCAGTATTTT	CASSQGPAGGPGDTQYF
.	.	TRBV4-1	TRBJ2-7	TGCGCCAGTGGCCTAGCCTACGAGCAGTACTTC	CASGLAYEQYF